One TCR beta chain is described in this entry. Clinical history as reported by participants underpinned cohort assignment. Symptom resolution, clearance, or two negative PCRs marked donors in Cohort 3 as recovered. The entry originates in a study of blood T cell repertoires in COVID-19. Overall study: COVID-19 samples from acute and convalescent phases originated in the United States, Italy and Spain.

Original analysis: Estimated nucleated cell counts came from reference gene primer amplification. Assay: immunoSEQ multiplex PCR; the TCRdb copy retains only in-frame clones and omits some. V, J and clone size were drawn from that table, and D and trimming were deduced from the DNA. This sample has 450,000 or so clones; around 91% occur once, and the top ten carry less than 0.75%. This CDR3 region has 13 residues. The germline gives CDR1 SEHNR, CDR2 FQNEAQ (reference sequence). V was trimmed by 5 bases and J by 7 bases, leaving 11 bases between them. The sequencing sample was made of PBMCs or T cells enriched from blood (not recorded which). The chain couples TRBV7-9 to TRBJ2-2; tentatively, D is TRBD2 (6 bases). The TCR originated in a man aged 18 to 30 who had recovered from COVID-19. The CDR3 bases are TGTGCCAGCAGCCCCGCCGGGGGCGGGGAGCTGTTTTTT. Its translation is CASSPAGGGELFF.